Sequencing of this T cell receptor beta chain was carried out in a study of blood T cells in healthy people across ages. The sample holds a few counts of this clonotype. PCR was performed a second time for about 7 to 12 cycles using a sample-barcoded 5' primer and a J-beta primer mix. TCRdb analysed the 5' RACE reads with MiXCR anew, one entry per CDR3 protein. This table holds some 1.6 million distinct CDR3 sequences, about 35% found once. The clonotype comes from a woman aged 25 to 39 in good health. Sequencing input: blood.

The DNA for the CDR3 is TGTGCCACCAGTGGCTCCGGTGGGGCCAACGTCCTGACTTTC. This encodes CATSGSGGANVLTF. The chain combines TRBV24-1 with TRBJ2-6; D is unresolved. The V and J ends lost 5 bases and 3 bases respectively, with 7 bases between them. This CDR3 contains 14 residues. The germline gives CDR1 KGHDR, CDR2 SFDVKD.